Sequencing of this TCR beta chain was carried out in a study of T cell repertoires in cytomegalovirus infection. Study-wide findings and caveats: Pooled public TCR beta family frequency picked out CMV carriers with the relevant HLA.

This CDR3 has 13 amino acids. Germline assignment: CDR1 SGHVS and CDR2 FQNEAQ. Trimming cost V 4 bases and J 6 bases, with 9 bases left between them. TCRdb reprocessed the reads via MiXCR and lists one record per CDR3 protein. The table shows some 700,000 distinct CDR3 sequences, with around a third occurring only once. In its sample, this clonotype was seen a few times. Antigen unknown. This chain connects TRBV7-8 to TRBJ2-2; unclear D gene. Sample: cultured PBMCs, taken from culture after CMV antigen stimulation. The TCR was taken from a human donor in good health (CMV status not recorded). Some clones in this sample may be carry-over from other donors' samples. This CDR3 reads CASSSEPAGELFF. CDR3 in DNA: TGTGCCAGCAGCTCCGAACCGGCCGGGGAGCTGTTTTTT.